The next 3 T cell receptor beta chains were all read from a single sample in a study of CD8 T cells in Susac syndrome. It was with random hexamers that roughly 0.45 to 1 ug RNA was reverse transcribed. A single record per CDR3 protein comes from TCRdb applying MiXCR to the immunoSEQ multiplex PCR reads. The sample gives 200,000 to 250,000 distinct CDR3 sequences, over 90% of which show up once; approximately 0.082% is in the top ten. Sequenced sample: CD4+ T cells from PBMCs. These receptors originate from a human donor with multiple sclerosis.

The chain joins TRBV7-3 to TRBJ2-5; 11 nucleotides match TRBD2. The junction had 10 bases not matched to a gene; V was cut back by 5 bases and J by 5 bases. The germline gives CDR1 SGHTA, CDR2 FQGTGA. The CDR3 has 16 amino acids. CDR3 DNA sequence: TGTGCCAGCAGCCATACCGGGACTAGCGGTCGGGAGACCCAGTACTTC. It codes for CASSHTGTSGRETQYF.

The chain recombines TRBV20-1 with TRBJ2-1, with D possibly matching TRBD1 (6 bases). The V and J ends lost 2 bases and 8 bases respectively, with 7 bases between them. Germline V lookup: CDR1 DFQATT, CDR2 SNEGSKA (reference sequence). The CDR3 consists of 11 residues. CDR3 amino acids: CSARRGYEQFF. The CDR3 coding sequence is TGCAGTGCTAGAAGGGGGTATGAGCAGTTCTTC.

The chain couples TRBV2 to TRBJ1-2; D call uncertain. There are 13 residues in the CDR3. Germline V gene sequence: CDR1 SNHLY, CDR2 FYNNEI. V gave up 1 base and J gave up 4 bases, with 7 bases separating them. CDR3 sequence reads: CASSEDAGYGYTF. CDR3 sequence (DNA): TGTGCCAGCAGTGAAGACGCTGGCTATGGCTACACCTTC.